One and the same sample provided the 24 T cell receptor beta chains below, sequenced in a study of response to subunit inactivated influenza vaccine. TCRdb processed the RT-PCR reads anew with MiXCR; each CDR3 protein has one entry. Among under 500,000 distinct CDR3 sequences listed, approximately 9.9% were seen once. This specimen consisted of PBMCs from blood, obtained roughly 6 weeks after vaccination. These receptors were obtained from a man over 45 who received an inactivated influenza vaccine.

This clonotype was counted ten times or more. The chain joins TRBV25-1 to TRBJ1-1, with D possibly TRBD1 on 6 matching bases. This CDR3 comprises 14 residues. The V gene lost 3 bases and the J gene lost 4 bases, with 12 bases spanning the gap. Germline CDR1 and CDR2: MGHDK and SYGVNS. CDR3 sequence: CASSENRVGTEAFF. As DNA, the CDR3 is TGTGCCAGCAGTGAGAACAGGGTGGGCACTGAAGCTTTCTTT.

The chain combines TRBV5-6 with TRBJ2-7; no definite D call. Trimming took 0 bases from V and 3 from J, leaving 10 bases between them. CDR1 is SGHDT, CDR2 YYEEEE, per germline. The CDR3 is made up of 14 amino acids. CDR3 sequence (DNA): TGTGCCAGCAGCTTGGCCGGAAGGGTCTACGAGCAGTACTTC. This translates into CASSLAGRVYEQYF.

The sample holds a few counts of this clonotype. This chain links TRBV5-6 with TRBJ2-2; TRBD1 agrees at 8 bases. Germline V CDR1 and CDR2: SGHDT, YYEEEE. The length of the CDR3 is 16 residues. V was clipped by 4 bases and J by 3 bases; unmatched bases: 8. CDR3 in DNA: TGTGCCAGCAGCATCTCCTGGGGACAGGACACCGGGGAGCTGTTTTTT. This encodes CASSISWGQDTGELFF.

This clonotype was seen a handful of times. Written as DNA, the CDR3 is TGTGCCAGCGGACTAGTCCCCTTAAATGAGCAGTTCTTC. Encoded protein: CASGLVPLNEQFF. This sequence joins TRBV2 and TRBJ2-1; 7 nucleotides agree with TRBD2. V was clipped by 8 bases and J by 7 bases; unmatched bases: 8. Looked up from germline, CDR1 is SNHLY and CDR2 is FYNNEI. The CDR3 has 13 residues.

This sequence joins TRBV6-5 and TRBJ2-5, with a tentative D call TRBD2 (5 bases). The V end lost 0 bases, the J end lost 4 bases, and 9 bases lay between the germline ends. This CDR3 contains 14 residues. Germline V CDR1 and CDR2: MNHEY, SVGAGI. CDR3 residues: CASSYSGKGETQYF. In nucleotides, the CDR3 is TGTGCCAGCAGTTACTCCGGGAAAGGAGAGACCCAGTACTTC.

V usage is TRBV7-9 and J usage is TRBJ2-1; weak D call: TRBD2 (6 bases). Per germline, CDR1 SEHNR and CDR2 FQNEAQ (reference sequence). V was cut by 2 bases and J by 9 bases, with 17 bases left in between. The CDR3 has 15 amino acids. The CDR3 loop reads CASSLRASESGEQFF. CDR3 coding DNA: TGTGCCAGCAGCTTAAGGGCTAGCGAGAGTGGTGAGCAGTTCTTC.

This clonotype was counted only a few times. V usage is TRBV7-9 and J usage is TRBJ2-7; TRBD1 matches 10 bases. From germline, CDR1 is SEHNR and CDR2 FQNEAQ (reference sequence). The CDR3 totals 14 residues. Germline trimming cut 8 bases from V and 7 bases from J; bases unmatched to any gene: 11. In DNA form, the CDR3 reads TGTGCCAGCTCCGGGACAGGGGACCTAACGGAGCAGTACTTC. Protein sequence: CASSGTGDLTEQYF.

This clonotype has just a few counts. V is TRBV6-2 or TRBV6-3 and J is TRBJ2-7, with a tentative D call TRBD1 (6 bases). V lost 5 bases, J lost 5 bases, and 16 bases lay in between. The CDR3 is made up of 14 amino acids. CDR1 is MNHEY and CDR2 is SVGEGT in the germline V gene. CDR3 in amino acids: CASSKRQVVHEQYF. CDR3 sequence (DNA): TGTGCCAGCAGTAAGCGACAGGTAGTCCACGAGCAGTACTTC.

The V call is TRBV11-2, the J call TRBJ2-1; 15 bases are a match to TRBD2. From germline, CDR1 is SGHAT and CDR2 FQNNGV. The CDR3 loop spans 19 amino acids. The junction had 13 bases not matched to a gene; V was cut back by 5 bases and J by 5 bases. CDR3 nucleotide sequence: TGTGCCAGCAGCCCTGGCTTTCCGGGACTAGCGGGAGGAAACAATGAGCAGTTCTTC. This sequence encodes CASSPGFPGLAGGNNEQFF.

Only a few counts were recorded for this clonotype. Its ends do not fully match the called genes, so a read error is possible. This chain uses TRBV6-6 with TRBJ1-3; no definite D call. The germline gives CDR1 MNHNY, CDR2 SVGAGI (reference sequence). The CDR3 spans 13 residues. The CDR3 sequence is CASSYSGENTIYF. CDR3 bases: TGTGCAAGCAGTTATAGCGGGGAGAACACCATATATTTT.

This chain joins TRBV25-1 and TRBJ1-1; D gene unclear. CDR3 length: 12 residues. V lost 7 bases, J lost 4 bases, and 10 bases lay in between. Per germline, CDR1 MGHDK and CDR2 SYGVNS. This CDR3 reads CASTSLRTEAFF. CDR3 bases: TGTGCCAGCACCTCCCTGCGCACTGAAGCTTTCTTT.

The sample holds many counts of this clonotype. V is TRBV5-8 and J is TRBJ2-2; the match to TRBD1 covers 10 bases. The CDR3 totals 15 residues. Losses at the gene ends were 3 bases for V and 5 bases for J; bases not matched to a gene: 4. CDR1 SGHTS and CDR2 YDEGEE come from the germline V gene. CDR3 protein: CASSYRDRGTGELFF. As DNA, the CDR3 is TGTGCCAGCAGCTACCGGGACAGGGGAACCGGGGAGCTGTTTTTT. Full variable domain (outside the CDR3, taken from reference TRBV5-8 and TRBJ2-2): EAGVTQSPTHLIKTRGQQATLRCSPISGHTSVYWYQQALGLGLQFLLWYDEGEERNRGNFPPRFSGRQFPNYSSELNVNALELEDSALYLCASSYRDRGTGELFFGEGSRLTVL.

This clonotype was seen only a few times. The chain has TRBV20-1 and TRBJ1-1, with a weak D call TRBD1 (5 bases). The CDR3 consists of 13 residues. Germline CDR1 and CDR2: DFQATT and SNEGSKA (reference sequence). The V gene lost 1 base and the J gene lost 8 bases, with 14 bases spanning the gap. This chain's CDR3 is CSARGRDTTEAFF. For the CDR3, the DNA is TGCAGTGCTAGAGGCAGGGATACGACCGAAGCTTTCTTT.

The sample holds a few counts of this clonotype. This chain joins TRBV6-2 or TRBV6-3 and TRBJ2-7; D might be TRBD1 (5 bases). V dropped 3 bases and J dropped 1 base, with 13 bases sitting between them. Germline values: CDR1 MNHEY, CDR2 SVGEGT. The CDR3 is made up of 15 amino acids. CDR3 nucleotide sequence: TGTGCCAGCAGTTATTTCGGACACGGATCCTACGAGCAGTACTTC. Translated: CASSYFGHGSYEQYF.

Worth noting for this clonotype: One end of the junction is discordant with germline, which a read error may explain. The genes are TRBV11-2 and TRBJ2-7, with 8 bases aligning to TRBD1. Germline V lookup: CDR1 SGHAT, CDR2 FQNNGV. This CDR3 contains 13 residues. In DNA, the CDR3 is TGTACCAGCAGCATTGACAGGGGCGACGAGCAGTACTTC. Its protein product is CTSSIDRGDEQYF.

The chain is built from TRBV20-1 and TRBJ1-5, with TRBD1 matching over 7 bases. Germline CDR1 is DFQATT and CDR2 is SNEGSKA (reference sequence). This CDR3 has 13 residues. J lost 3 bases, V lost 4 bases, and 3 bases had no gene match. The DNA for the CDR3 is TGCAGTGCTATCGGGACAGTCAATCAGCCCCAGCATTTT. Protein product: CSAIGTVNQPQHF.

The table lists this clonotype with a few counts. The rearrangement uses TRBV28 and TRBJ1-1; D is unclear. CDR1 and CDR2 from the germline V gene are MDHEN and SYDVKM. The CDR3 extends over 12 amino acids. With 6 bases removed from V and 1 base from J, the gap between germline ends came to 6 bases. CDR3 DNA: TGTGCCAGCAGGAGAGGGAACACTGAAGCTTTCTTT. It is translated as CASRRGNTEAFF. The entire variable domain, with the rest obtained from reference TRBV28 and TRBJ1-1, is as follows: DVKVTQSSRYLVKRTGEKVFLECVQDMDHENMFWYRQDPGLGLRLIYFSYDVKMKEKGDIPEGYSVSREKKERFSLILESASTNQTSMYLCASRRGNTEAFFGQGTRLTVV.

In this sample, this clonotype turned up many times. This chain uses TRBV5-1 with TRBJ2-3, with 15 bases fitting TRBD2. Losses at the gene ends were 4 bases for V and 5 bases for J; bases not matched to a gene: 8. Germline CDR1 is SGHRS and CDR2 is YFSETQ. This CDR3 contains 17 residues. The CDR3 DNA reads as TGCGCCAGCAGCCAGACGGGACTAGCGGGGGGACAAGATACGCAGTATTTT. Translation: CASSQTGLAGGQDTQYF.

This clonotype has a handful of counts. V usage is TRBV7-8 and J usage is TRBJ2-3, with D uncertain. Germline V gives CDR1 SGHVS, CDR2 FQNEAQ. There are 16 residues in the CDR3. The germline V and J ends were trimmed by 4 bases and 0 bases, with 14 bases remaining between them. DNA for the CDR3: TGTGCCAGCAGCTCCGCCTGGTCCTCTAGCACAGATACGCAGTATTTT. Protein product: CASSSAWSSSTDTQYF.

The chain employs TRBV7-3 and TRBJ2-2; 9 nucleotides agree with TRBD2. The CDR3 has 15 residues. V gave up 6 bases and J gave up 5 bases; unmatched junction bases: 7. Germline V lookup: CDR1 SGHTA, CDR2 FQGTGA. The CDR3 spells CASSPSSGRTGELFF. DNA of the CDR3: TGTGCCAGCAGTCCTTCAAGCGGGAGGACCGGGGAGCTGTTTTTT.

The rearrangement links TRBV12-3 or TRBV12-4 to TRBJ1-1; D remains unclear. The V end lost 6 bases, the J end lost 10 bases, and 18 bases lay between the germline ends. The CDR3 contains 13 residues. In DNA form, the CDR3 reads TGTGCCAGCAGGCGACCGCCGGCGGGTCGAGCTTTCTTT. This encodes CASRRPPAGRAFF.

V usage is TRBV4-3 and J usage is TRBJ2-3; D unclear. Germline lookup yields CDR1 LGHNA and CDR2 YSLEER. V gave up 3 bases and J gave up 9 bases, with 16 bases separating them. CDR3 size: 14 residues. CDR3 sequence reads: CASSHSGPFATQYF. As DNA, the CDR3 is TGCGCCAGCAGCCACTCCGGCCCTTTTGCCACGCAGTATTTT.

The rearrangement joins TRBV6-2 or TRBV6-3 to TRBJ2-7; 7 bases fit TRBD1. J lost 6 bases, V lost 5 bases, and 4 bases had no gene match. Germline V gene data show CDR1 as MNHEY and CDR2 as SVGEGT. The CDR3 has 12 residues. CDR3 sequence (DNA): TGTGCCAGCAGTAACCCAGGGGGCGAGCAGTACTTC. Translated: CASSNPGGEQYF.

There are many counts of this clonotype. The V and J genes are TRBV12-3 or TRBV12-4 and TRBJ1-5; D possibly corresponds to TRBD1 (5 bases). V was cut by 6 bases and J by 9 bases, with 18 bases left in between. The length of the CDR3 is 14 residues. Here the CDR3 reads CASSLAAGTGPQHF. The CDR3 nucleotides read TGTGCCAGCAGCCTCGCGGCGGGGACGGGGCCCCAGCATTTT.